This T cell receptor beta chain was identified in a study of CD8 T cells in Susac syndrome. Losses at the gene ends were 4 bases for V and 6 bases for J; bases not matched to a gene: 2. Germline assignment: CDR1 MNHNY and CDR2 SVGAGI (reference sequence). This CDR3 comprises 13 residues. Random hexamers were used to reverse transcribe an amount of about 0.5 to 1 ug RNA. MiXCR, run by TCRdb on the immunoSEQ multiplex PCR reads, gives a single entry per CDR3 protein. The repertoire has approximately 150,000 distinct CDR3 sequences, 92% of them found once; the top ten carry around 0.079%. Input material: CD4+ T cells from PBMCs. The receptor was isolated from a human donor in good health. V usage is TRBV6-6 and J usage is TRBJ2-2, with 7 bases fitting TRBD1. CDR3 DNA sequence: TGTGCCAGCAGTTTGACAGGGCCCGGGGAGCTGTTTTTT. This encodes CASSLTGPGELFF.